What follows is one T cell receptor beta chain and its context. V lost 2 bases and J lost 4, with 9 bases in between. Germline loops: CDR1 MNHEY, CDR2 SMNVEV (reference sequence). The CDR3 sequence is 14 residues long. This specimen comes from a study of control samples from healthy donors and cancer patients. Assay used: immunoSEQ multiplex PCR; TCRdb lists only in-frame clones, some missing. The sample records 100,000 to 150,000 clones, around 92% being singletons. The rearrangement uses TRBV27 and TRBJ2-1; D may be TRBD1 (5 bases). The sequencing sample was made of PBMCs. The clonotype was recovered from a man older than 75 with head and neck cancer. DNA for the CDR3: TGTGCCAGCAGTTTAAGGGGAAAATACAATGAGCAGTTCTTC. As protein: CASSLRGKYNEQFF.